The TCR beta chain under discussion was sequenced for a study of T cells in localized non-small cell lung cancer. In the case of this clone: Antigen: not known.

Sequencing was performed with immunoSEQ multiplex PCR; in TCRdb, only in-frame clones are kept and a portion is missing. Of some 30,000 clones in the sample, 90% to 95% were seen once. The CDR3 is 14 amino acids. Germline V CDR1 and CDR2: MDHEN, SYDVKM. V was shortened by 2 bases and J by 7 bases, with 11 bases between the two germline ends. Study-level points and caveats: Adjacent uninvolved lung tissue had the highest T cell clonality, exceeding tumor. Density of T cells in blood, when higher, went with longer overall survival. Appearing in adjacent lung were a median about 57 of the top 100 tumor clones.

This clonotype originated in a man between 40 and 70 years old with stage II lung adenocarcinoma. The sample consisted of PBMCs, taken before any cancer treatment. V gene TRBV28 combines with J gene TRBJ2-2; no clear D gene. Written as DNA, the CDR3 is TGTGCCAGCAGTTTAGTACAGTTCGGCGGGGAGCTGTTTTTT. It is translated as CASSLVQFGGELFF. Supplemented by reference TRBV28 and TRBJ2-2, the full variable domain reads DVKVTQSSRYLVKRTGEKVFLECVQDMDHENMFWYRQDPGLGLRLIYFSYDVKMKEKGDIPEGYSVSREKKERFSLILESASTNQTSMYLCASSLVQFGGELFFGEGSRLTVL.